The 11 T cell receptor beta chains below all came from one sample that was sequenced in a study of blood T cell repertoires in COVID-19. Only in-frame clones appear in the TCRdb table, and some are missing; sequencing was by immunoSEQ multiplex PCR. The table includes approximately 460,000 clones, roughly nine tenths detected once. The source material was peripheral blood. The receptor set was obtained from a man in his late teens or twenties with COVID-19, enrolled during active disease.

This clone occurred once. The chain recombines TRBV11-3 with TRBJ2-7; D might be TRBD2 (6 bases). Germline loops: CDR1 SGHNT, CDR2 YENEEA. V was pared by 5 bases and J by 4 bases, with 15 bases between. The CDR3 runs 14 residues. The CDR3 DNA reads as TGTGCCAGCAGCGTCGGGACTGGGGCGTACGAGCAGTACTTC. The encoded protein is CASSVGTGAYEQYF.

V is TRBV19 and J is TRBJ2-5; a possible D gene is TRBD1 (5 bases). In germline, CDR1 is LNHDA, CDR2 SQIVND (reference sequence). Trimming cost V 4 bases and J 5 bases, with 11 bases left between them. The CDR3 covers 13 residues. CDR3 protein: CASSNQGGETQYF. Here the CDR3 DNA reads TGTGCCAGTAGTAATCAGGGTGGCGAGACCCAGTACTTC.

This clone was observed a single time. The genes are TRBV5-6 and TRBJ2-5; 11 bases line up with TRBD1. Unmatched junction bases numbered 6, after V lost 4 bases and J lost 4 bases. Per germline, CDR1 SGHDT and CDR2 YYEEEE. The CDR3 contains 15 residues. CDR3 DNA sequence: TGTGCCAGCAGCGACAAAGGGACAGGGGGAGAGACCCAGTACTTC. Amino acids: CASSDKGTGGETQYF.

This sequence joins TRBV11-3 and TRBJ1-1; 8 positions match TRBD1. Germline V CDR1 and CDR2: SGHNT, YENEEA. The junction had 11 bases not matched to a gene; V was cut back by 5 bases and J by 3 bases. This CDR3 contains 16 residues. In nucleotides, the CDR3 is TGTGCCAGCAGCCCTACTAAGGACAGGGAGTACACTGAAGCTTTCTTT. It codes for CASSPTKDREYTEAFF.

The CDR3 sequence: CASSQPGGGTYEQYF. The CDR3 DNA follows: TGTGCCAGCAGCCAACCGGGGGGAGGGACCTACGAGCAGTACTTC. V is TRBV3-1 (or the pseudogene TRBV3-2) and J is TRBJ2-7, with 7 bases fitting TRBD2. V was pared by 2 bases and J by 2 bases, with 6 bases of the junction left unmatched. Germline V gene lookup returns CDR1 LGHDT and CDR2 YNNKEL (reference sequence). The CDR3 runs to 15 residues.

This chain connects TRBV5-1 to TRBJ2-2; D is possibly TRBD1 (6 bases). Germline CDR1 and CDR2: SGHRS and YFSETQ. V lost 2 bases to trimming and J lost 4 bases, with 12 bases between them. The CDR3 spans 15 residues. The CDR3 DNA follows: TGCGCCAGCAGCTTTTCAGGGGACGGCACCGGGGAGCTGTTTTTT. Its translation is CASSFSGDGTGELFF.

The chain has TRBV7-9 and TRBJ2-5; 10 nucleotides align to TRBD1. Germline V lookup: CDR1 SEHNR, CDR2 FQNEAQ (reference sequence). The CDR3 consists of 16 residues. V lost 2 bases to trimming and J lost 5 bases; unmatched junction nucleotides: 8. CDR3: CASSLTDRGKKETQYF. The CDR3 coding sequence is TGTGCCAGCAGCTTAACGGACAGGGGGAAGAAGGAGACCCAGTACTTC.

The gene calls are TRBV5-4 and TRBJ2-3, with D possibly matching TRBD2 (6 bases). The CDR3 length is 16 residues. With 0 bases removed from V and 4 bases from J, the gap between germline ends came to 15 bases. CDR1 is SGHNT, CDR2 YYREEE, per germline (reference sequence). In nucleotides, the CDR3 is TGTGCCAGCAGCTTGGAGGTAGTGGGGGGAGCAGATACGCAGTATTTT. It translates to CASSLEVVGGADTQYF.

This clone came up a few times. The rearrangement uses TRBV7-6 and TRBJ2-3, with D possibly being TRBD2 (5 bases). This CDR3 contains 16 residues. CDR1 SGHVS and CDR2 FNYEAQ come from the germline V gene. V lost 3 bases, J lost 2 bases, and 15 bases lay in between. CDR3 sequence (DNA): TGTGCCAGCAGCTTCCCAGCGGAAACACCCACAGATACGCAGTATTTT. It specifies CASSFPAETPTDTQYF. The variable domain in full, with the rest retrieved from reference TRBV7-6 and TRBJ2-3, is GAGVSQSPRYKVTKRGQDVALRCDPISGHVSLYWYRQALGQGPEFLTYFNYEAQQDKSGLPNDRFSAERPEGSISTLTIQRTEQRDSAMYRCASSFPAETPTDTQYFGPGTRLTVL.

Many counts were recorded for this clone. The chain links TRBV12-5 to TRBJ1-2; tentatively, D is TRBD1 (5 bases). The V gene lost 0 bases and the J gene lost 4 bases, with 15 bases spanning the gap. The CDR3 loop spans 16 amino acids. Germline CDR1 LGHNT, CDR2 FRNRAP. The CDR3 region is CASGLVGGRKSYGYTF. In DNA, the CDR3 is TGTGCTAGTGGTTTGGTCGGGGGACGAAAATCCTATGGCTACACCTTC.

The rearrangement joins TRBV7-8 to TRBJ1-5, with 8 bases that match TRBD1. This CDR3 region has 15 residues. CDR1 and CDR2 from the germline V gene are SGHVS and FQNEAQ. V trimming: 6 bases; J trimming: 0 bases; junction bases outside the gene matches: 4. CDR3 sequence (DNA): TGTGCCAGCAGACCGGACAGGGATAGCAATCAGCCCCAGCATTTT. It codes for CASRPDRDSNQPQHF.